This note documents a single T cell receptor (beta chain) sequence. Which antigen it targets is not known. Qualities for individual bases were not recorded, and no much larger clone is one base off. These data belong to a study of cytotoxic CD8 clonotypes in ibrutinib-treated CLL (dated by TCRdb to the early 2020s). A note on the overall study: The cohort had 11 to 12 relapsed/refractory and more than 14 treatment-naive patients; approximately 17 were IGHV unmutated. Partial responses were observed in 24 patients and complete responses in 2; after a median follow-up of around 68 months, remission was maintained in 14 patients and progression was observed in some twelve. The response samples were drawn at a median of approximately twelve months into treatment, with a range of about 6 to 36 months. On average, each sample had about 260,000 productive templates and 94,082 productive rearrangements. Of the 80 to 95 participants in the trial, about 25 had longitudinal samples available. Cryopreserved peripheral blood mononuclear cells were collected before treatment, at response, and at either disease progression or sustained remission. All remission and progressive disease samples were collected while patients were still receiving ibrutinib. Beyond this particular receptor, the publication reports: At ibrutinib response clonality went up, during sustained remission it held steady, and at progression it dropped back toward baseline. At baseline, clonality was higher than in age-matched healthy donors and showed a strong correlation with circulating CD8+ T-cell counts. Public clonotypes were found to be uncommon and were observed to contract or remain stable during treatment; the increase in clonality was shown to reflect expansion of private clonotypes at ibrutinib response. Sustained-remission and progressing patients did not have matched sampling times, and lymph node repertoires were not examined.

Sample time point, as interpreted from the label and publication: progressive disease on ibrutinib. Roughly 2 micrograms of genomic DNA were extracted from cryopreserved PBMCs for TCR beta library preparation. Longitudinal blood samples from CLL patients receiving ibrutinib monotherapy were subjected to high-throughput TCR beta sequencing. The patients took part in an open-label, single-center phase 2 trial of ibrutinib monotherapy. From the cysteine up to the phenylalanine, the CDR3 has a length of 16 residues. CDR3 DNA is the only sequence kept; it has 48 bases, read in frame from the first base. The CDR1 and CDR2 encoded by the germline V gene are SQVTM and ANQGSEA. Clipping removes 0 bases from V and 1 base from J, with 4 as the unmatched junction base count. Each clonotype received, on average, around 10x coverage in deep resolution sequencing performed on a MiSeq, where the target depth lay between 1 in 1 million and 1 in 200,000 T cells. TCR beta libraries were generated with the immunoSEQ hsTCRB Kit. The authors' analysis ran thus. The data were analyzed with ImmunoSEQ Analyzer and ImmunoSEQ Data Assistant, and V, D and J gene assignments followed IMGT definitions. Clonality, with values ranging from 0 to 1, was calculated as one minus the normalized Shannon entropy of productive rearrangement frequencies. Only overrepresented clonotypes making up at least 0.05% of each patient's repertoire were included in the public clonotype analysis. Thirteen age-matched healthy donor repertoires from immuneACCESS served as clonality controls. In its TCRdb copy, this immuneACCESS table keeps in-frame sequences only and misses some clones. Where compared with another copy, unresolved V genes explain less than half of these, and the others have no known cause. V and J calls and clone size are those listed in that table; D and trimming were worked out from the DNA. The sample yields about 270,000 clones; more than 70% were counted once. Clones ranked in the top ten supply approximately 5.1% of the sample.

The rearrangement joined TRBV29-1 to TRBJ2-1, and TRBD1 matches 9 of the central bases. The clonotype comes from a human donor with chronic lymphocytic leukemia. Sample: PBMCs, taken at disease progression, from a patient treated with ibrutinib. The CDR3 corresponds to CSVEDPGQGSYNEQFF. The bases are TGCAGCGTTGAAGATCCGGGACAGGGATCCTACAATGAGCAGTTCTTC.